The clone carrying this T cell receptor beta chain was seen a few times. As yet, its antigen is unknown. Germline V gene lookup returns CDR1 SQVTM and CDR2 ANQGSEA. V lost 8 bases and J 2 bases, leaving 13 bases between the germline ends. There are 12 residues in the CDR3. The isolated RNA, all of it, was reverse transcribed, so expressed TCRB transcripts were what got sequenced. Clones were sequenced by immunoSEQ multiplex PCR, and TCRdb holds only the in-frame ones, with some missing. The table has more than 200,000 clones, under 20% seen once. This sample is drawn from a study of beta chain features in type 1 diabetes. Whole-study findings and limits: All four CD4+ subsets of Type 1 diabetes patients contained TCRB CDR3s that were moderately but significantly shorter.

The sample was naive CD4+ T cells from blood. V usage is TRBV29-1 and J usage is TRBJ2-7; the D gene is possibly TRBD2 (5 bases). This clonotype was obtained from a man aged 30-40 years with type 1 diabetes. The CDR3 DNA reads TGCAGCAGGGAGCATAAAGCCTACGAGCAGTACTTC. Amino acids: CSREHKAYEQYF.